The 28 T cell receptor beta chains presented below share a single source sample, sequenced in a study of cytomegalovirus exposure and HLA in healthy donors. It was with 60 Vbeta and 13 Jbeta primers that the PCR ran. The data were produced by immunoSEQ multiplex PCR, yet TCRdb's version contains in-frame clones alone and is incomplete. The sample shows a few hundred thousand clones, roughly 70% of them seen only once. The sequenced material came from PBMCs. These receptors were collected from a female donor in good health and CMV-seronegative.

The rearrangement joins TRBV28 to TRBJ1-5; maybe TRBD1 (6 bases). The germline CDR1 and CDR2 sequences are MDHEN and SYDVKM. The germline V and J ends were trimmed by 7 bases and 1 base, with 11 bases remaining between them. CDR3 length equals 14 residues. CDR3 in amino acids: CASILDRSNQPQHF. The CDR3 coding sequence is TGTGCCAGCATCCTGGACAGAAGCAATCAGCCCCAGCATTTT.

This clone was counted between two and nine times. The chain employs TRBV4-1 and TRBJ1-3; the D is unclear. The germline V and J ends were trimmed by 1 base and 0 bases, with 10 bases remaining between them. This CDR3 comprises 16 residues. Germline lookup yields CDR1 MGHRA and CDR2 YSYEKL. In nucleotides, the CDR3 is TGCGCCAGCAGCCAAGCGATCGGGAACTCTGGAAACACCATATATTTT. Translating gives CASSQAIGNSGNTIYF.

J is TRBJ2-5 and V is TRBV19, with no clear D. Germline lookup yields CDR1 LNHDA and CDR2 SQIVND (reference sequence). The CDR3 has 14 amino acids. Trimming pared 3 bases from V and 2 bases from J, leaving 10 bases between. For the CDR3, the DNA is TGTGCCAGTAGTATGTACAGCTTGCAAGAGACCCAGTACTTC. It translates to CASSMYSLQETQYF.

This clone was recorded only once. The CDR3 nucleotides read TGCAGTTGCGGGAAAGAGACCCAGTACTTC. Translating it yields CSCGKETQYF. The chain uses TRBV20-1 and TRBJ2-5, with D possibly TRBD2 on 6 matching bases. There are 10 residues in the CDR3. Germline V gene lookup returns CDR1 DFQATT and CDR2 SNEGSKA (reference sequence). V lost 8 bases, J lost 3 bases, and 7 bases lay in between.

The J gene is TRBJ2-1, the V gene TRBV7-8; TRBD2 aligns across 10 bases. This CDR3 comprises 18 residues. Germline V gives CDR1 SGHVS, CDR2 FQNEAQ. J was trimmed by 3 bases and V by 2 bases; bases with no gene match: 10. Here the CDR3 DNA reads TGTGCCAGCAGCTTAATAGCGGGAGGCCCTAGACACTACAATGAGCAGTTCTTC. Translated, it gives CASSLIAGGPRHYNEQFF.

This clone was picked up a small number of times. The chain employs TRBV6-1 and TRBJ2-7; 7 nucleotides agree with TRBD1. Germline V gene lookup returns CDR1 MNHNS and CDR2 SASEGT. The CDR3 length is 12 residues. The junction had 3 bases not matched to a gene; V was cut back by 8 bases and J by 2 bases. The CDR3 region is CASWDRAYEQYF. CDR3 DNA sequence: TGTGCCAGCTGGGACAGAGCCTACGAGCAGTACTTC.

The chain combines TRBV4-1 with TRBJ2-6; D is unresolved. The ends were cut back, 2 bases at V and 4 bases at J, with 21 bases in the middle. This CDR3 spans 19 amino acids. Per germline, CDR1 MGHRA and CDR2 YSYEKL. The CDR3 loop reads CASSQYVITIESGANVLTF. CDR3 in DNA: TGCGCCAGCAGCCAATACGTCATAACTATTGAGTCCGGGGCCAACGTCCTGACTTTC.

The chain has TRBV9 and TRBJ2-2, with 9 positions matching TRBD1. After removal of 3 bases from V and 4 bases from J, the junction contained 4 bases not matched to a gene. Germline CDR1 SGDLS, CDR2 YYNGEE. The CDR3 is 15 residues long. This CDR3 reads CASSGDRERTGELFF. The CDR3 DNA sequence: TGTGCCAGCAGCGGGGACAGGGAACGCACCGGGGAGCTGTTTTTT.

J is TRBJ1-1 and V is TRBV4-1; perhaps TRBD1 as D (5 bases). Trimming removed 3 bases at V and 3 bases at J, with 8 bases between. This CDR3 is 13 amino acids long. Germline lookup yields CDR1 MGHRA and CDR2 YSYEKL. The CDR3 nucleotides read TGCGCCAGCAGCCAGGACACCTACACTGAAGCTTTCTTT. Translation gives CASSQDTYTEAFF.

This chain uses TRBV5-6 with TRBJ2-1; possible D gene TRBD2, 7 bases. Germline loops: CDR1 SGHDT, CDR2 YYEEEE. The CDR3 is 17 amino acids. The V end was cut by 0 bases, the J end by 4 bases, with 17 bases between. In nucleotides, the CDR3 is TGTGCCAGCAGCTTGGCCTTCGGGGGGCGGTGGTACAATGAGCAGTTCTTC. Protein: CASSLAFGGRWYNEQFF.

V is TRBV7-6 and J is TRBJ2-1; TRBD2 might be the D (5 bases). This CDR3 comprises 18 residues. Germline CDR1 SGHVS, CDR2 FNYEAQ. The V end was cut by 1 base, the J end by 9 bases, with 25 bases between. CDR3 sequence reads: CASSLVSYQAPREGEQFF. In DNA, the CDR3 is TGTGCCAGCAGCTTAGTATCTTACCAGGCCCCCCGGGAAGGTGAGCAGTTCTTC.

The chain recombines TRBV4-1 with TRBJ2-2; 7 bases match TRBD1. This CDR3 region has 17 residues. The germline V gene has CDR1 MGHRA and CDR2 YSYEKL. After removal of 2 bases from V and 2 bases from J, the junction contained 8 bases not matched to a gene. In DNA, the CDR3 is TGCGCCAGCAGCCAACCCCGAACAGGGGACAACACCGGGGAGCTGTTTTTT. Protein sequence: CASSQPRTGDNTGELFF.

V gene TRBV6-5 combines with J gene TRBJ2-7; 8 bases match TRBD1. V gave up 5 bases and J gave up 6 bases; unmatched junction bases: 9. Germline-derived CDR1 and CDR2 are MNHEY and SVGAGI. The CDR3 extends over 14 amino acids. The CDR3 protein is CASSPRQGWAEQYF. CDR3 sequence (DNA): TGTGCCAGCAGTCCACGACAGGGGTGGGCCGAGCAGTACTTC.

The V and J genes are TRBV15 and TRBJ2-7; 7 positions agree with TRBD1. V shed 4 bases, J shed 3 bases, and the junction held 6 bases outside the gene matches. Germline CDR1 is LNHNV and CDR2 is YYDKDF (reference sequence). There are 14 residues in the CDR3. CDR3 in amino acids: CATSIRQGIYEQYF. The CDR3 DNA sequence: TGTGCCACCAGCATCCGACAGGGAATCTACGAGCAGTACTTC.

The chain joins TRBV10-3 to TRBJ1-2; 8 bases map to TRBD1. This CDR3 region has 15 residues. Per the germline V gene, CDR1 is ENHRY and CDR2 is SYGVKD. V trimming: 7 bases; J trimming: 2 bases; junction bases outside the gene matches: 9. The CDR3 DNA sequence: TGTGCCATCAAGGACAGGGAACGATTGAACTATGGCTACACCTTC. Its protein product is CAIKDRERLNYGYTF.

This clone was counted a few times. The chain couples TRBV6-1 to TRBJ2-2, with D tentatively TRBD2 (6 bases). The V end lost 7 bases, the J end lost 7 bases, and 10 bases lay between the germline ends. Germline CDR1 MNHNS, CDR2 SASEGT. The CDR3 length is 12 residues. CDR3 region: CASIGGVGELFF. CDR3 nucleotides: TGTGCCAGCATCGGGGGTGTCGGGGAGCTGTTTTTT.

CDR3 loop: CAWSVTAYGYTF. CDR3 DNA sequence: TGTGCCTGGAGTGTAACTGCTTATGGCTACACCTTC. The chain links TRBV30 to TRBJ1-2; D is unclear. This CDR3 has 12 amino acids. Germline CDR1 reads GTSNPN; CDR2 reads SVGIG (reference sequence). The V gene lost 0 bases and the J gene lost 5 bases, with 7 bases spanning the gap.

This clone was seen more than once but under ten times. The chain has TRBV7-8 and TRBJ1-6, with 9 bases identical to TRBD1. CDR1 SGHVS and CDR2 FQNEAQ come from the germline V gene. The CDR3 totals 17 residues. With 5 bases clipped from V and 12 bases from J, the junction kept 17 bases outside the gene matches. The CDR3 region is CASSLRTGDVQGGPLHF. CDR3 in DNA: TGTGCCAGCAGCCTGAGGACAGGGGATGTTCAGGGTGGACCCCTCCACTTT.

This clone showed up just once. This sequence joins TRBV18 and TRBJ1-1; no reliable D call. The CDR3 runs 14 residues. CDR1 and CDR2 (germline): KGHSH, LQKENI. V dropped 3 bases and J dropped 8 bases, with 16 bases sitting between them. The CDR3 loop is CASSPSRWSSEAFF. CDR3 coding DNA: TGTGCCAGCTCACCCTCCCGCTGGAGCTCCGAAGCTTTCTTT.

DNA of the CDR3: TGTGCCAGCAGGCAGGCAACAGGTTTGAACACTGAAGCTTTCTTT. This sequence encodes CASRQATGLNTEAFF. The V gene is TRBV11-1, the J gene TRBJ1-1; D might be TRBD1 (5 bases). Germline lookup yields CDR1 SGHAT and CDR2 FQDESV (reference sequence). CDR3 length equals 15 residues. V dropped 6 bases and J dropped 0 bases, with 14 bases sitting between them.

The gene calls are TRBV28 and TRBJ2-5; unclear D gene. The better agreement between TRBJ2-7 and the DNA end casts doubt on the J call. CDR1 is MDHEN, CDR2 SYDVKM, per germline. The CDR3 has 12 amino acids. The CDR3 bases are TGTGCCAGCAGTTTGAGCTCCTACGAGCAGTACTTC. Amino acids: CASSLSSYEQYF.

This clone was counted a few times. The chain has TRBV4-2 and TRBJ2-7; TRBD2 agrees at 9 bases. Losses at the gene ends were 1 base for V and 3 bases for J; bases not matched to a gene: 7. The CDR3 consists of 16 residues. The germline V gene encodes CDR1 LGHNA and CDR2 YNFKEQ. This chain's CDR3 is CASSQGGAAGGYEQYF. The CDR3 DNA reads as TGTGCCAGCAGCCAAGGAGGGGCAGCGGGGGGCTACGAGCAGTACTTC.

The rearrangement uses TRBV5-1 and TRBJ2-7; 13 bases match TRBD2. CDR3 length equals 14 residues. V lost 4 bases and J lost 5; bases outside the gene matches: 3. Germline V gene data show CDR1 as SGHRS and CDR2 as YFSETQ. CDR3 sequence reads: CASSEGLAGDEQYF. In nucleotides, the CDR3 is TGCGCCAGCAGCGAAGGACTAGCGGGAGACGAGCAGTACTTC.

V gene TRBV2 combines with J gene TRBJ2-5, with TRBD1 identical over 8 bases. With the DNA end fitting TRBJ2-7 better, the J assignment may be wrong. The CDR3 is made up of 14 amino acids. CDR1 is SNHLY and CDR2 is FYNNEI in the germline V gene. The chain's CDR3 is CASSGQGRGYEQYF. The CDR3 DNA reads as TGTGCCAGCAGCGGACAGGGTAGGGGCTACGAGCAGTACTTC.

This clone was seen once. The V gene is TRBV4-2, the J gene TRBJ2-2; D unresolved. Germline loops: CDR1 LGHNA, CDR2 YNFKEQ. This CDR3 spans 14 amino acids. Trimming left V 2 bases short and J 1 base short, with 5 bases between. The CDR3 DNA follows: TGTGCCAGCAGCCAATCCGGGAACACCGGGGAGCTGTTTTTT. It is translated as CASSQSGNTGELFF.

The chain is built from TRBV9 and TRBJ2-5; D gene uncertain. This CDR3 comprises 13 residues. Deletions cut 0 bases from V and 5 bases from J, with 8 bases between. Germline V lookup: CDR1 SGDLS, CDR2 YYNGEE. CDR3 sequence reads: CASSVGAAETQYF. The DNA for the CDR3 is TGTGCCAGCAGCGTAGGCGCCGCGGAGACCCAGTACTTC.

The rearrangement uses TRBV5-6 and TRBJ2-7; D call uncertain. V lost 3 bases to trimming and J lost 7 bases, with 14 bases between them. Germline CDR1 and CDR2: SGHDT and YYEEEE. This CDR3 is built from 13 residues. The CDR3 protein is CASSSRSAREQYF. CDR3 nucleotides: TGTGCCAGCAGCTCAAGGTCGGCTAGGGAGCAGTACTTC.

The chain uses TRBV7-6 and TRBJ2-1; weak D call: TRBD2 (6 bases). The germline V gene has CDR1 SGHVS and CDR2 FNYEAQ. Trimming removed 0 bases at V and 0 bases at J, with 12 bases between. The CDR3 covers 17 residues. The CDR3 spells CASSLAEGIFSYNEQFF. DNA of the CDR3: TGTGCCAGCAGCTTAGCGGAGGGTATTTTCTCCTACAATGAGCAGTTCTTC.